Listed below are T cell receptor beta chains from one sample, sequenced in a study of shared clonotypes between healthy human individuals. Some clones are missing from TCRdb's copy, which holds only in-frame ones; the method was immunoSEQ multiplex PCR. The sample includes approximately 1.4 million clones, 95% to 99% of them seen just once. The sequenced sample consisted of naive CD4+ T cells sorted from blood. The receptors were gathered from a man aged 25-40 years in good health. Each CDR3 is given with its conserved first and last residue. The D gene is left open where the match is weak. Part of the rows lack a size; the others show once, few, many or a class for expanded clones.

size: -
J: TRBJ2-3
D: TRBD2
length: 18
V: TRBV18
CDR3: CASSPRRVSGSGTDTQYF
DNA: TGTGCCAGCTCACCACGCCGGGTTAGCGGGAGTGGGACAGATACGCAGTATTTT

size: -
J: TRBJ2-4
D: -
length: 14
V: TRBV9
CDR3: CASSVANIRNIQYF
DNA: TGTGCCAGCAGCGTAGCTAACATCCGGAACATTCAGTACTTC

size: -
J: TRBJ2-3
D: TRBD2
length: 16
V: TRBV5-1
CDR3: CASSFGSSGSTDTQYF
DNA: TGCGCCAGCAGCTTTGGCTCTAGCGGTAGCACAGATACGCAGTATTTT

size: -
J: TRBJ2-7
D: TRBD2
length: 15
V: TRBV5-1
CDR3: CASSYAASGSYEQYF
DNA: TGCGCCAGCAGCTACGCGGCTAGCGGGTCTTACGAGCAGTACTTC

size: -
J: TRBJ1-1
D: TRBD1
length: 14
V: TRBV7-2
CDR3: CASTLRQGRTEAFF
DNA: TGTGCCAGCACCTTACGACAGGGACGGACTGAAGCTTTCTTT

size: -
J: TRBJ2-5
D: -
length: 15
V: TRBV5-1
CDR3: CASSLAVGPGETQYF
DNA: TGCGCCAGCAGCTTGGCAGTGGGACCGGGGGAGACCCAGTACTTC

size: -
J: TRBJ1-4
D: -
length: 15
V: TRBV30
CDR3: CAWSGTVPTNEKLFF
DNA: TGTGCCTGGAGTGGGACAGTTCCAACTAATGAAAAACTGTTTTTT

size: -
J: TRBJ2-1
D: -
length: 15
V: TRBV5-4
CDR3: CASSLVPESKNEQFF
DNA: TGTGCCAGCAGCTTGGTACCAGAATCTAAGAATGAGCAGTTCTTC

size: -
J: TRBJ2-2
D: TRBD1
length: 17
V: TRBV15
CDR3: CATSIAPGQVLTGELFF
DNA: TGTGCCACCAGCATCGCCCCGGGACAGGTTCTCACCGGGGAGCTGTTTTTT

size: once
J: TRBJ2-1
D: -
length: 13
V: TRBV5-6
CDR3: CASSFRGYNEQFF
DNA: TGTGCCAGCAGCTTTCGGGGGTACAATGAGCAGTTCTTC

size: -
J: TRBJ2-3
D: -
length: 14
V: TRBV14
CDR3: CASSQVGGRDTQYF
DNA: TGTGCCAGCAGCCAAGTCGGAGGGAGGGATACGCAGTATTTT

size: once
J: TRBJ1-5
D: TRBD1
length: 19
V: TRBV28
CDR3: CASSLFKGTGFSSNQPQHF
DNA: TGTGCCAGCAGCCTATTCAAGGGGACAGGGTTTAGCAGCAATCAGCCCCAGCATTTT

size: -
J: TRBJ2-2
D: TRBD2
length: 16
V: TRBV4-3
CDR3: CASSPSRLAGTGELFF
DNA: TGCGCCAGCAGCCCTTCACGACTAGCGGGCACCGGGGAGCTGTTTTTT

size: -
J: TRBJ2-7
D: -
length: 14
V: TRBV7-2
CDR3: CASSLGGKSYEQYF
DNA: TGTGCCAGCAGCTTAGGCGGGAAAAGTTACGAGCAGTACTTC

size: -
J: TRBJ2-1
D: TRBD2
length: 16
V: TRBV5-1
CDR3: CASSQTGTSGTEEQFF
DNA: TGCGCCAGCAGCCAAACCGGGACTAGCGGTACGGAGGAGCAGTTCTTC

size: once
J: TRBJ2-1
D: -
length: 15
V: TRBV5-8
CDR3: CASRGEGDSYNEQFF
DNA: TGTGCCAGCAGGGGGGAGGGGGACTCCTACAATGAGCAGTTCTTC

size: -
J: TRBJ1-2
D: TRBD1
length: 18
V: TRBV28
CDR3: CASRPANRGRSWHYGYTF
DNA: TGTGCCAGCAGACCTGCGAACAGGGGGCGGAGTTGGCACTATGGCTACACCTTC

size: once
J: TRBJ2-1
D: -
length: 18
V: TRBV6-1
CDR3: CASSDGRAVASSYNEQFF
DNA: TGTGCCAGCAGTGATGGCAGGGCGGTTGCGAGCTCCTACAATGAGCAGTTCTTC

size: -
J: TRBJ2-1
D: TRBD2
length: 16
V: TRBV6-5
CDR3: CASSYGSGSVGNEQFF
DNA: TGTGCCAGCAGTTACGGTAGCGGGAGCGTGGGGAATGAGCAGTTCTTC

size: -
J: TRBJ2-5
D: -
length: 14
V: TRBV7-9
CDR3: CASIQLGAAETQYF
DNA: TGTGCCAGCATCCAATTAGGCGCCGCGGAGACCCAGTACTTC

size: -
J: TRBJ2-5
D: TRBD1
length: 19
V: TRBV7-2
CDR3: CASSYPRRGGTGGRETQYF
DNA: TGTGCCAGCAGCTATCCAAGGCGGGGAGGGACAGGGGGACGAGAGACCCAGTACTTC

size: -
J: TRBJ1-4
D: TRBD1
length: 16
V: TRBV19
CDR3: CASSIPTGGTNEKLFF
DNA: TGTGCCAGTAGTATTCCAACAGGGGGAACTAATGAAAAACTGTTTTTT

size: -
J: TRBJ2-7
D: -
length: 16
V: TRBV5-4
CDR3: CASSPAGRNIAYEQYF
DNA: TGTGCCAGCAGCCCTGCGGGTAGGAATATTGCCTACGAGCAGTACTTC